Sequencing of this TCR beta chain was carried out in a study of Graves' ophthalmopathy and Graves' hyperthyroidism. In germline, CDR1 is LNHDA, CDR2 SQIVND (reference sequence). The CDR3 covers 15 residues. The study's findings and limits: In blood appeared most of the expanded thyroid clonotypes whose frequency exceeded 0.001.

Ophthalmopathy in the donors was of moderate-to-severe activity, with CAS ≥3, NOSPECS ≥4 and duration under 3 months. The source of the PBMCs was 10 ml of fresh peripheral blood. The TCR beta CDR3 regions underwent amplification from RNA transcripts. Second-round multiplex PCR came after first-round RT-PCR with HTBI primers. TCRdb recomputed calls from the multiplex PCR reads with MiXCR, one row per CDR3 protein. The table includes hundreds of thousands of distinct CDR3 sequences, 20% to 25% detected once. To note about this clonotype: As yet, its antigen is unknown.

This TCR was recovered from a woman in her fifties or sixties with Graves' ophthalmopathy. The J gene is TRBJ2-5, the V gene TRBV19, with 9 bases that match TRBD2. The closer fit of TRBJ2-1 to the DNA end suggests the J call may be wrong. Input material: peripheral blood. For the CDR3, the DNA is TGTGCCAGTAGCCTCGGACTAGCGAGTTACAATGAGCAGTTCTTC. Translated: CASSLGLASYNEQFF.